This T cell receptor (beta chain) was found in a study of cytomegalovirus exposure and HLA in healthy donors. Points from the study as a whole: TRBV6-2, TRBV6-3 and some other V segments were excluded as indistinguishable. 164 TCR beta chains were listed as cytomegalovirus-associated.

Healthy bone marrow donors supplied every sample. Concerning this clone: Its antigen is still unknown.

This CDR3 comprises 12 residues. Germline V gene data show CDR1 as SGHTA and CDR2 as FQGTGA. Trimming shortened V by 5 bases and J by 0 bases, and 5 bases separated the two germline ends. The study ran its PCR with 60 Vbeta and 13 Jbeta primers. The assay was immunoSEQ multiplex PCR, and TCRdb's table has in-frame clones only and misses some. The sample records around 170,000 clones, around 85% being singletons. V usage is TRBV7-3 and J usage is TRBJ2-7; D is undetermined. Material for sequencing was PBMCs. This receptor was obtained from a man aged 40-50 years in good health and CMV-seropositive. CDR3 residues: CASSTRSYEQYF. CDR3 in DNA: TGTGCCAGCAGCACACGCTCCTACGAGCAGTACTTC.